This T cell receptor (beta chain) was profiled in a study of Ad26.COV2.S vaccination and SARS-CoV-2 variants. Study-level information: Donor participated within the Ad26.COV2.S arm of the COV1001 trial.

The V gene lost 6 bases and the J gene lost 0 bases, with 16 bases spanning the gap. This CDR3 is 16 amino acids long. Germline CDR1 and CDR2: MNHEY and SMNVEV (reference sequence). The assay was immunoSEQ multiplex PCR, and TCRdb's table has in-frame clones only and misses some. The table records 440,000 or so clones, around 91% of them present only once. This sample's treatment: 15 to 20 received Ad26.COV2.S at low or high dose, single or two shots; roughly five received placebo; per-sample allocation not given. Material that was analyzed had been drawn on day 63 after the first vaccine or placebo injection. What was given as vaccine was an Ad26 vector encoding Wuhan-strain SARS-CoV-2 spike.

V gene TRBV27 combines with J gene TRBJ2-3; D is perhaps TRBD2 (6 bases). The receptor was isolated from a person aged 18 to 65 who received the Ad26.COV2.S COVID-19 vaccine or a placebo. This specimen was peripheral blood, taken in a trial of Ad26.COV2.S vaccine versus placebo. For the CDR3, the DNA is TGTGCCAGCAGCCCATCCCCCGCGGGAAGCACAGATACGCAGTATTTT. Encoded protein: CASSPSPAGSTDTQYF.